This TCR beta chain is drawn from a study of T cells in Graves' hyperthyroidism and ophthalmopathy. Study-wide findings and caveats: Blood also contained most expanded thyroid clonotypes above 0.001. Stable hyperthyroidism was told apart from ophthalmopathy by a model built on 13 V-J features.

Amplified TCR beta CDR3 regions came from RNA transcripts. The study used the HTBI primer set for a first-round RT-PCR of the TCR CDR3. One entry per CDR3 protein, called by TCRdb with MiXCR from the multiplex PCR reads. The table has hundreds of thousands of distinct CDR3 sequences, less than 45% seen once; the top ten hold less than 9%. The CDR3 has 15 residues. The V segment lost 4 bases and the J segment 3 bases; nucleotides outside the gene matches: 4. CDR1 is SGHRS, CDR2 YFSETQ, per germline. This clonotype occurred a few times. Its antigen remains unidentified. Thyroid ultrasound and orbital computed tomography, with clinical symptoms and serum thyroxine and TRAb, informed diagnoses.

This TCR was sampled from an adult man with Graves' disease, either hyperthyroidism or ophthalmopathy (not recorded which). J is TRBJ1-5 and V is TRBV5-1, with 10 nucleotides matching TRBD1. Sequenced: peripheral blood or thyroid tissue (not recorded which). CDR3 loop: CASSPGTGVNQPQHF. CDR3 coding DNA: TGCGCCAGCAGCCCCGGGACAGGGGTCAATCAGCCCCAGCATTTT.